This T cell receptor (beta chain) was captured in a study of technical replicates of blood from a handful of donors (dated by TCRdb to 2017 to 2019). Libraries were prepared through the immunoSEQ multiplex PCR assay. TCRdb retrieved this table from immuneACCESS and kept in-frame rearrangements only. Not all clones are present; in checked studies, unresolved V genes account for under half, and no reason is known for the remainder. This sample is represented by roughly 60,000 clones; 70% to 90% of them were singletons. The top ten clones comprise 5% to 6% of the sample. The CDR3 goes from the cysteine to the phenylalanine over 16 residues. Solely the CDR3 DNA is kept, with 48 bases framed from the first base. V and J lose 5 bases and 5 bases, and a span of 20 bases separates them. For CDR1 and CDR2, the germline V gene lists MGHDK and SYGVNS. On this clone: The specificity of this receptor is unknown. Per-base qualities were not stored, and no clone one base away is much larger.

What was sequenced was PBMCs. The chain was built from TRBV25-1 and TRBJ2-3, with a weak D call of TRBD1 (7 bases match). The receptor was isolated from a human donor in good health. Some clones in this sample may be carry-over from other donors' samples. This receptor has the CDR3 CASSRLRRQGGDTQYF. The nucleotides are TGTGCCAGCAGTAGGTTGAGGCGACAGGGAGGAGATACGCAGTATTTT. The reference TRBV25-1 and TRBJ2-3 proteins fill in what lies around the CDR3, so the full variable domain reads EADIYQTPRYLVIGTGKKITLECSQTMGHDKMYWYQQDPGMELHLIHYSYGVNSTEKGDLSSESTVSRIRTEHFPLTLESARPSHTSQYLCASSRLRRQGGDTQYFGPGTRLTVL.